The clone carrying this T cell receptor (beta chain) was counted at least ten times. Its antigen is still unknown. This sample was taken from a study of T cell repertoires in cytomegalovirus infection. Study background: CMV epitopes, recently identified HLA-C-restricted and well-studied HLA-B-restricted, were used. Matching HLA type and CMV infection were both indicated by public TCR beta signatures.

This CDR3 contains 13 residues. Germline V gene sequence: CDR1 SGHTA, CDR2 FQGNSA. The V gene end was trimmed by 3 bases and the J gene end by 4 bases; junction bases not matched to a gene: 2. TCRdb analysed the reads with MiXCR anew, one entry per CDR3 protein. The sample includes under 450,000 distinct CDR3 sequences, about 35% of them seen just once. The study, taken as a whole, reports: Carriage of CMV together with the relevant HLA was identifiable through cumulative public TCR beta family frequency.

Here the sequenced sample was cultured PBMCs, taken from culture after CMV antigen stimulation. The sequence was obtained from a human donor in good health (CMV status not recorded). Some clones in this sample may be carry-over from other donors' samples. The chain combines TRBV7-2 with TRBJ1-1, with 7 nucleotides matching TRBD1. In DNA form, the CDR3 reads TGTGCCAGCAGCTTCAGGGGGAGCACTGAAGCTTTCTTT. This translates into CASSFRGSTEAFF.